This T cell receptor (beta chain) was identified in a study of CD8 T cells in ankylosing spondylitis. Study conclusions and caveats: Researchers reportedly found disease-linked clones significantly enriched in matched ankylosing spondylitis synovial fluid. Disease-associated clones were CD8+ and fairly uncommon in peripheral blood. Certain motif variants had earlier appeared in reactive arthritis synovial fluid and blood. A motif of 7 to 9 highly homologous TCR beta variants was seen as apparently characteristic of ankylosing spondylitis blood.

With molecular barcodes, quantitative 5'-RACE was used to make the TCR beta libraries. TCRdb passed the 5' RACE reads through MiXCR, listing each CDR3 protein once. The data contain about 330,000 distinct CDR3 sequences, roughly 8% of them singletons. This clonotype was seen a handful of times. Antigen specificity is unknown. CDR1 is SQVTM, CDR2 ANQGSEA, per germline. V dropped 7 bases and J dropped 2 bases, with 5 bases sitting between them. This CDR3 contains 10 residues. Sequenced: blood, either unsorted or a sorted T cell fraction (not recorded which). This clonotype was sampled from a male donor with ankylosing spondylitis. V and J are TRBV29-1 and TRBJ2-5; no clear D. The CDR3 region has the DNA TGCAGCGCTAAACAAGAGACCCAGTACTTC. Its translation: CSAKQETQYF.